A single sample is the source of the 30 T cell receptor beta chains below, sequenced in a study of shared clonotypes between healthy human individuals. TCRdb's copy holds only in-frame clones and misses some; the assay was immunoSEQ multiplex PCR. The sample lists over a million clones, 98% occurring once. Material: naive CD4+ T cells sorted from blood. As for subset: CD45RA+ positively selected. All receptors derive from a man aged 25 to 45 in good health.

The V gene is TRBV19, the J gene TRBJ2-1; TRBD2 matches at 7 bases. Germline CDR1 and CDR2: LNHDA and SQIVND (reference sequence). Trimming removed 10 bases from V and 2 bases from J; junction bases left unmatched: 5. The CDR3 extends over 13 amino acids. The CDR3 reads CATQAGTYNEQFF. CDR3 in DNA: TGTGCCACCCAAGCGGGAACCTACAATGAGCAGTTCTTC.

The rearrangement joins TRBV4-1 to TRBJ2-7; 7 nucleotides align to TRBD1. The germline V gene has CDR1 MGHRA and CDR2 YSYEKL. The ends lost 1 base at V and 3 bases at J; junction bases unmatched: 9. The CDR3 extends over 16 amino acids. DNA of the CDR3: TGCGCCAGCAGCCAAGGGACGTGGGGACAGAGCTACGAGCAGTACTTC. It yields the protein CASSQGTWGQSYEQYF.

This clone was counted once. The chain uses TRBV19 and TRBJ2-1; D possibly matches TRBD1 or TRBD2 (6 bases each). The CDR3 consists of 15 residues. CDR1 is LNHDA and CDR2 is SQIVND in the germline V gene (reference sequence). V was pared by 1 base and J by 2 bases, with 9 bases between. CDR3 nucleotide sequence: TGTGCCAGTAGTATAGGGGGGGCGGCCTACAATGAGCAGTTCTTC. It translates to CASSIGGAAYNEQFF.

This chain connects TRBV5-1 to TRBJ2-3, with a weak D call TRBD2 (6 bases). Germline V lookup: CDR1 SGHRS, CDR2 YFSETQ. V was clipped by 0 bases and J by 0 bases, with 11 bases between them. This CDR3 contains 16 residues. CDR3 nucleotides: TGCGCCAGCAGCTTGGCCCCCGGGACTAGCACAGATACGCAGTATTTT. This translates into CASSLAPGTSTDTQYF. Full variable domain (remainder filled in from reference TRBV5-1 and TRBJ2-3): KAGVTQTPRYLIKTRGQQVTLSCSPISGHRSVSWYQQTPGQGLQFLFEYFSETQRNKGNFPGRFSGRQFSNSRSEMNVSTLELGDSALYLCASSLAPGTSTDTQYFGPGTRLTVL.

The V gene is TRBV11-2, the J gene TRBJ1-1, with D perhaps matching TRBD1 (6 bases). With 5 bases removed from V and 0 bases from J, the gap between germline ends came to 13 bases. The CDR3 length is 15 residues. Germline loops: CDR1 SGHAT, CDR2 FQNNGV. CDR3 in DNA: TGTGCCAGCAGCGCGGGGACACGGGTGAACACTGAAGCTTTCTTT. Translating gives CASSAGTRVNTEAFF.

This chain connects TRBV29-1 to TRBJ2-5; tentative D call: TRBD1 (5 bases). With 7 bases removed from V and 1 base from J, the gap between germline ends came to 10 bases. The germline V gene has CDR1 SQVTM and CDR2 ANQGSEA. This CDR3 region has 12 residues. The DNA for the CDR3 is TGCAGCGCTACAGGTATCCAAGAGACCCAGTACTTC. Translating gives CSATGIQETQYF. Filled out from reference TRBV29-1 and TRBJ2-5, the complete variable domain reads SAVISQKPSRDICQRGTSLTIQCQVDSQVTMMFWYRQQPGQSLTLIATANQGSEATYESGFVIDKFPISRPNLTFSTLTVSNMSPEDSSIYLCSATGIQETQYFGPGTRLLVL.

The rearrangement links TRBV19 to TRBJ2-1; 9 positions match TRBD1. CDR3 size: 15 residues. The V gene's germline CDR1 is LNHDA and CDR2 SQIVND (reference sequence). V was pared by 7 bases and J by 5 bases, with 9 bases of the junction left unmatched. CDR3 sequence reads: CASINRDRDHNEQFF. As DNA, the CDR3 is TGTGCCAGTATAAACCGGGACAGGGACCACAATGAGCAGTTCTTC.

This sequence joins TRBV10-3 and TRBJ2-3; D might be TRBD1 (6 bases). The V end lost 3 bases, the J end lost 7 bases, and 14 bases lay between the germline ends. CDR1 is ENHRY, CDR2 SYGVKD, per germline. This CDR3 region has 14 residues. CDR3 coding DNA: TGTGCCATCAGTGATGAAAGGGGGATGAATACGCAGTATTTT. This encodes CAISDERGMNTQYF.

This chain joins TRBV7-2 and TRBJ2-1; D is perhaps TRBD1 or TRBD2 (5 bases each). Trimming shortened V by 2 bases and J by 6 bases, and 8 bases separated the two germline ends. Germline lookup yields CDR1 SGHTA and CDR2 FQGNSA. The CDR3 runs 13 residues. In nucleotides, the CDR3 is TGTGCCAGCAGCTTAAGAGGGGTCAATGAGCAGTTCTTC. This encodes CASSLRGVNEQFF.

The genes are TRBV5-1 and TRBJ2-3; D may be TRBD1 (6 bases). From germline, CDR1 is SGHRS and CDR2 YFSETQ. The V end lost 7 bases, the J end lost 5 bases, and 20 bases lay between the germline ends. The CDR3 is made up of 15 amino acids. The CDR3 region is CASQSGARLGDTQYF. CDR3 sequence (DNA): TGCGCCAGCCAGTCAGGGGCCCGGTTAGGAGATACGCAGTATTTT.

The V call is TRBV19, the J call TRBJ2-1; D remains unclear. Per the germline V gene, CDR1 is LNHDA and CDR2 is SQIVND (reference sequence). The CDR3 totals 16 residues. Deletions cut 7 bases from V and 0 bases from J, with 16 bases between. The CDR3 DNA follows: TGTGCCAGTAAACCCCCCGGCGGAAGCTCCTACAATGAGCAGTTCTTC. This codes for CASKPPGGSSYNEQFF.

Here the CDR3 reads CASSLGRYGYTF. DNA for the CDR3: TGCGCCAGCAGCTTGGGGCGGTATGGCTACACCTTC. The gene calls are TRBV5-1 and TRBJ1-2; D not resolved. The CDR3 extends over 12 amino acids. The V gene lost 0 bases and the J gene lost 5 bases, with 5 bases spanning the gap. Germline lookup yields CDR1 SGHRS and CDR2 YFSETQ. The entire variable domain, with the rest obtained from reference TRBV5-1 and TRBJ1-2, is as follows: KAGVTQTPRYLIKTRGQQVTLSCSPISGHRSVSWYQQTPGQGLQFLFEYFSETQRNKGNFPGRFSGRQFSNSRSEMNVSTLELGDSALYLCASSLGRYGYTFGSGTRLTVV.

The chain employs TRBV15 and TRBJ2-7; TRBD1 or TRBD2 may be the D gene (5 bases each). Per germline, CDR1 LNHNV and CDR2 YYDKDF (reference sequence). V was clipped by 1 base and J by 4 bases, with 11 bases between them. The CDR3 length is 14 residues. The CDR3 sequence: CATSRVGVRYEQYF. For the CDR3, the DNA is TGTGCCACCAGCAGAGTGGGGGTTCGTTACGAGCAGTACTTC.

CDR3 amino acids: CASSPRTSGYEQYF. The CDR3 nucleotides are TGTGCCAGCAGCCCTAGGACTAGCGGCTACGAGCAGTACTTC. The V call is TRBV4-2, the J call TRBJ2-5, with 10 bases that match TRBD2. With the DNA end fitting TRBJ2-7 better, the J assignment may be wrong. There are 14 residues in the CDR3. Germline CDR1 reads LGHNA; CDR2 reads YNFKEQ.

V gene TRBV9 combines with J gene TRBJ1-4; 7 bases agree with TRBD1. The CDR3 has 15 amino acids. Germline assignment: CDR1 SGDLS and CDR2 YYNGEE. V lost 0 bases and J lost 12; bases outside the gene matches: 11. As DNA, the CDR3 is TGTGCCAGCAGCGTAGGAGGAACCACAGGGGAGGAACTGTTTTTT. The encoded protein is CASSVGGTTGEELFF. Looking up the rest from reference TRBV9 and TRBJ1-4 gives the full variable domain: DSGVTQTPKHLITATGQRVTLRCSPRSGDLSVYWYQQSLDQGLQFLIQYYNGEERAKGNILERFSAQQFPDLHSELNLSSLELGDSALYFCASSVGGTTGEELFFGSGTQLSVL.

This chain joins TRBV5-1 and TRBJ2-5; D call uncertain. This CDR3 has 13 residues. The ends were cut back, 2 bases at V and 3 bases at J, with 8 bases in the middle. CDR1 and CDR2 from the germline V gene are SGHRS and YFSETQ. CDR3 sequence: CASSFLGKETQYF. The CDR3 DNA sequence: TGCGCCAGCAGCTTCCTAGGGAAAGAGACCCAGTACTTC. Filled out from reference TRBV5-1 and TRBJ2-5, the complete variable domain reads KAGVTQTPRYLIKTRGQQVTLSCSPISGHRSVSWYQQTPGQGLQFLFEYFSETQRNKGNFPGRFSGRQFSNSRSEMNVSTLELGDSALYLCASSFLGKETQYFGPGTRLLVL.

The V and J genes are TRBV5-1 and TRBJ1-2; D possibly corresponds to TRBD1 (5 bases). V dropped 5 bases and J dropped 6 bases, with 11 bases sitting between them. CDR1 SGHRS and CDR2 YFSETQ come from the germline V gene. The CDR3 sequence is 12 residues long. The CDR3: CASSGGADGYTF. In nucleotides, the CDR3 is TGCGCCAGCAGTGGGGGAGCGGATGGCTACACCTTC. The whole variable domain, remainder taken from reference TRBV5-1 and TRBJ1-2, is KAGVTQTPRYLIKTRGQQVTLSCSPISGHRSVSWYQQTPGQGLQFLFEYFSETQRNKGNFPGRFSGRQFSNSRSEMNVSTLELGDSALYLCASSGGADGYTFGSGTRLTVV.

The chain uses TRBV18 and TRBJ2-5; D uncertain. The V end lost 2 bases, the J end lost 1 base, and 8 bases lay between the germline ends. The CDR3 covers 14 residues. The V gene's germline CDR1 is KGHSH and CDR2 LQKENI. The CDR3 here is CASSPGSAQETQYF. The CDR3 DNA reads as TGTGCCAGCTCACCAGGCAGCGCCCAAGAGACCCAGTACTTC.

The chain joins TRBV29-1 to TRBJ2-1; no clear D gene. Trimming cost V 3 bases and J 6 bases, with 6 bases left between them. Germline V gives CDR1 SQVTM, CDR2 ANQGSEA. The CDR3 covers 11 residues. The CDR3 sequence: CSVDGFNEQFF. The CDR3 DNA follows: TGCAGCGTTGACGGGTTCAATGAGCAGTTCTTC.

The chain's CDR3 is CASGLLDSQFTDTQYF. The CDR3 DNA sequence: TGCGCCAGCGGACTACTAGACTCCCAATTCACAGATACGCAGTATTTT. This sequence joins TRBV5-1 and TRBJ2-3; a weak D match, TRBD2 (6 bases). CDR1 and CDR2 (germline): SGHRS, YFSETQ. The CDR3 is made up of 16 amino acids. Trimming shortened V by 7 bases and J by 2 bases, and 20 bases separated the two germline ends.

The chain employs TRBV5-3 and TRBJ2-5; possible D gene TRBD1, 6 bases. TRBV5-3 is annotated as an ORF whose role is uncertain. This CDR3 contains 16 residues. The V end was cut by 5 bases, the J end by 5 bases, with 22 bases between. CDR3 DNA sequence: TGTGCCAGAAGAAGGAAGCCCCACAGGGTTAGGGAGACCCAGTACTTC. Translated: CARRRKPHRVRETQYF.

V is TRBV2 and J is TRBJ1-5; D remains ambiguous. The CDR3 runs 14 residues. Deletions cut 4 bases from V and 3 bases from J, with 10 bases between. Germline V lookup: CDR1 SNHLY, CDR2 FYNNEI. Written as DNA, the CDR3 is TGTGCCAGCAGTGCTGGCAGGTCCAATCAGCCCCAGCATTTT. Translation gives CASSAGRSNQPQHF.

Worth noting for this clone: Additional DNA sequences in this sample encode the identical CDR3. The chain recombines TRBV28 with TRBJ1-5, with a possible D match to TRBD1 (5 bases). The length of the CDR3 is 14 residues. In germline, CDR1 is MDHEN, CDR2 SYDVKM. The germline V and J ends were trimmed by 1 base and 6 bases, with 10 bases remaining between them. The CDR3 region is CASSLLGGAQPQHF. In DNA form, the CDR3 reads TGTGCCAGCAGTTTATTAGGAGGGGCTCAGCCCCAGCATTTT. Full variable domain (rest looked up from reference TRBV28 and TRBJ1-5): DVKVTQSSRYLVKRTGEKVFLECVQDMDHENMFWYRQDPGLGLRLIYFSYDVKMKEKGDIPEGYSVSREKKERFSLILESASTNQTSMYLCASSLLGGAQPQHFGDGTRLSIL.

Details on this clone: Within the sample, other DNA sequences also encode this same CDR3. The CDR3 nucleotides are TGCGCCAGCAGCTTGGGTTCTGGATCCTACAATGAGCAGTTCTTC. It specifies CASSLGSGSYNEQFF. The gene calls are TRBV5-1 and TRBJ2-1, with unresolved D. Germline assignment: CDR1 SGHRS and CDR2 YFSETQ. The V and J ends lost 0 bases and 1 base respectively, with 8 bases between them. The CDR3 is 15 amino acids.

The CDR3 here is CATRDGMTNEKLFF. In DNA form, the CDR3 reads TGTGCCACCCGAGACGGCATGACTAATGAAAAACTGTTTTTT. The V and J genes are TRBV18 and TRBJ1-4; D ambiguous. Germline V gives CDR1 KGHSH, CDR2 LQKENI. Trimming stripped 10 bases from V and 2 bases from J, with 14 bases between. The CDR3 has 14 amino acids.

The chain has TRBV5-1 and TRBJ2-1, with TRBD2 identical over 11 bases. Germline-derived CDR1 and CDR2 are SGHRS and YFSETQ. V was pared by 2 bases and J by 6 bases, with 13 bases of the junction left unmatched. The CDR3 length is 18 residues. The CDR3 DNA reads as TGCGCCAGCAGCTTTCTGCTAGCGGGAGGAGCAGGGGGCAATGAGCAGTTCTTC. It yields the protein CASSFLLAGGAGGNEQFF.

The V call is TRBV5-1, the J call TRBJ2-7, with no clear D. Germline lookup yields CDR1 SGHRS and CDR2 YFSETQ. The CDR3 covers 12 residues. Trimming removed 4 bases from V and 5 bases from J, with 10 bases in between. Here the CDR3 DNA reads TGCGCCAGCAGCCGCCCCTCTAACGAGCAGTACTTC. Protein product: CASSRPSNEQYF.

The chain has TRBV5-1 and TRBJ2-1; 15 positions match TRBD2. The CDR3 sequence is 18 residues long. Germline CDR1 and CDR2: SGHRS and YFSETQ. Losses at the gene ends were 0 bases for V and 9 bases for J; bases not matched to a gene: 10. Here the CDR3 DNA reads TGCGCCAGCAGCTTGGGGGGACTAGCGGGAGGTCGATTGAGTGAGCAGTTCTTC. Amino acid sequence: CASSLGGLAGGRLSEQFF.

The rearrangement links TRBV5-8 to TRBJ2-7; D is perhaps TRBD2 (5 bases). Germline CDR1 is SGHTS and CDR2 is YDEGEE. This CDR3 is 16 amino acids long. The V end was cut by 3 bases, the J end by 4 bases, with 20 bases between. In DNA form, the CDR3 reads TGTGCCAGCAGCTATGACTTTGGTCTAGCCGGTTACGAGCAGTACTTC. Its translation: CASSYDFGLAGYEQYF.

The CDR3 reads CASSYLLASTDTQYF. The DNA for the CDR3 is TGTGCCAGCAGTTACCTCCTAGCTAGCACAGATACGCAGTATTTT. The chain has TRBV6-5 and TRBJ2-3, with D possibly TRBD2 on 5 matching bases. The V and J ends lost 2 bases and 0 bases respectively, with 9 bases between them. The V gene's germline CDR1 is MNHEY and CDR2 SVGAGI. The CDR3 has 15 residues.